This section outlines one T cell receptor beta chain sequence together with its context. This sample was taken from a study of patients and donors after allogeneic stem cell transplantation. TCRdb called the RT-PCR reads again in MiXCR, with one record for every CDR3 protein. The table has about 960,000 distinct CDR3 sequences, 18% seen once. Trimming took 4 bases from V and 6 from J, leaving 23 bases between them. Germline CDR1 SGHRS, CDR2 YFSETQ. The CDR3 runs 16 residues. The V and J genes are TRBV5-1 and TRBJ2-7; the D call may be TRBD1 or TRBD2 (7 bases each). Sequenced: blood, either unsorted or a sorted T cell fraction (not recorded which). This receptor was taken from a human donor who was either an allogeneic HSCT recipient or a stem cell or donor lymphocyte infusion donor (not recorded which). It is not recorded whose cells these are; they may come from a transplant donor. CDR3 region: CASSLAPAGGLSEQYF. The DNA for the CDR3 is TGCGCCAGCAGCCTCGCTCCGGCAGGGGGACTAAGCGAGCAGTACTTC.